This T cell receptor beta chain was recovered during a study of shared clonotypes between healthy human individuals. Study results and limitations: Genetic and exposure-history diversity was limited by the few donors. Sequencing depth was expected to influence donor clonotype sharing.

In the case of this clone: Its antigen is undetermined.

The ends were cut back, 3 bases at V and 2 bases at J, with 14 bases in the middle. The CDR3 contains 16 residues. Germline lookup yields CDR1 MGHDK and CDR2 SYGVNS. The table came from immunoSEQ multiplex PCR; TCRdb's copy has only in-frame clones and leaves some out. The sample yields a few hundred thousand clones, around 81% seen once. Donors comprised healthy HIV-negative adults lacking recent acute infections or vaccinations. The receptor was isolated from a woman aged 40 to 50 in good health. Some clones in this sample may be carry-over from other donors' samples. What was sequenced was PBMCs. This chain uses TRBV25-1 with TRBJ2-1; D perhaps matches TRBD1 (5 bases). The CDR3 DNA sequence: TGTGCCAGCAGTGATCCAGGGCATCGCCCCTACAATGAGCAGTTCTTC. Its translation: CASSDPGHRPYNEQFF.